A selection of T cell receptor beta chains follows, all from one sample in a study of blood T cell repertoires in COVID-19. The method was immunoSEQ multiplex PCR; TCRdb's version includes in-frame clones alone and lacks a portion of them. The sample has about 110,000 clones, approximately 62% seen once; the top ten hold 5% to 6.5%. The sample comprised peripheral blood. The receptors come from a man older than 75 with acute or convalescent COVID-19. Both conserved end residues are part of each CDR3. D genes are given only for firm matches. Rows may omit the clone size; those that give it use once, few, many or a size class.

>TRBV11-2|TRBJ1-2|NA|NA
TGTGCCAGCAGCTTAGGGCCCCAATACTATGGCTACACCTTC
CASSLGPQYYGYTF
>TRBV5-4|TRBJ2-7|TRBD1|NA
TGTGCCAGCAGCCCCACGGGTGGGACAGGGTTCTACGAGCAGTACTTC
CASSPTGGTGFYEQYF
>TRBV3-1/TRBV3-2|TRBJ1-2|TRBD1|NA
TGTGCCAGCAGCCCCCGCCCGGGACAGGGTTCTGGCTACACCTTC
CASSPRPGQGSGYTF
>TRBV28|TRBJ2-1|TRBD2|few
TGTGCCAGCAGCCAGGTTAGCGGGAGCACCAATGAGCAGTTCTTC
CASSQVSGSTNEQFF
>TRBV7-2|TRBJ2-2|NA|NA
TGTGCCAGCAGCCAGCGCCAGACCGGGGAGCTGTTTTTT
CASSQRQTGELFF
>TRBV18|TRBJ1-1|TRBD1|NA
TGTGCCAGCGAAGCCGGGACAGGGAACACTGAAGCTTTCTTT
CASEAGTGNTEAFF
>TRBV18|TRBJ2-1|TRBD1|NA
TGTGCCAGCTCACAGGGACAGGGAGCGTGGAATGAGCAGTTCTTC
CASSQGQGAWNEQFF
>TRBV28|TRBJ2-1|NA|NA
TGTGCCAGCAGTCTCCCGCTTGGGCGGGTCCGGAACAATGAGCAGTTCTTC
CASSLPLGRVRNNEQFF
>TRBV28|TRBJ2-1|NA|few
TGTGCCAGCAGTTTCGGAGCTGGGGAGCAGTTCTTC
CASSFGAGEQFF
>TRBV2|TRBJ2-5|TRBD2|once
TGTGCCAGCAGTGTGGGGGGGGACCAAGAGACCCAGTACTTC
CASSVGGDQETQYF
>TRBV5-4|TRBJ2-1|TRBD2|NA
TGTGCCAGCAGCTTAGACGCTAGCGGAACCTACAATGAGCAGTTCTTC
CASSLDASGTYNEQFF
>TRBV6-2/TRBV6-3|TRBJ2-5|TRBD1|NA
TGTGCCAGCAGTTACCCGACAGGGGTGCCCCAAGAGACCCAGTACTTC
CASSYPTGVPQETQYF
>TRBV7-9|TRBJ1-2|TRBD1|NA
TGTGCCAGCAGCTGGGCAGGGACAGGCTATGGCTACACCTTC
CASSWAGTGYGYTF
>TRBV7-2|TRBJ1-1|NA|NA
TGTGCCAGCAGCCAATCCAGGATCCCCAGGGCTGAAGCTTTCTTT
CASSQSRIPRAEAFF
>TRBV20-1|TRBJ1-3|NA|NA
TGCAGTGCTAGTTTAGGGGTAGGAAACACCATATATTTT
CSASLGVGNTIYF
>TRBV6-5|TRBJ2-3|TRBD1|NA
TGTGCCAGCACTCACGGGACAGCTAGCACAGATACGCAGTATTTT
CASTHGTASTDTQYF
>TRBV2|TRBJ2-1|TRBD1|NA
TGTGCCAGCAGCAAGACAGGGTTGGAGAATGAGCAGTTCTTC
CASSKTGLENEQFF
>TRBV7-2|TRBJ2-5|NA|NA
TGTGCCAGCAGCTTGGAGGAAGCCCGGAGTGGAGAGACCCAGTACTTC
CASSLEEARSGETQYF
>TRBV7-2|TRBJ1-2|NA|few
TGTGCCAGCAGATCAACGGACAGTTACTATGGCTACACCTTC
CASRSTDSYYGYTF
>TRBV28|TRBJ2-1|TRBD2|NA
TGTGCCAGCAGACGGACTAGCGGGAATTTTCGGGAGCAGTTCTTC
CASRRTSGNFREQFF
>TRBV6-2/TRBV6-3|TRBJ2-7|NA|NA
TGTGCCAGCAGTTCCGGCGGTGCGATCGAGCAGTACTTC
CASSSGGAIEQYF
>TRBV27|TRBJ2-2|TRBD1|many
TGTGCCAGCAGTTTATCTCCAGGGGGCTTAGAGCTGTTTTTT
CASSLSPGGLELFF
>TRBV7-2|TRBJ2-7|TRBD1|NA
TGTGCCAGCAGCTTAGTGGACAGGGTCCACGAGCAGTACTTC
CASSLVDRVHEQYF
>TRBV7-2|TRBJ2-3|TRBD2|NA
TGTGCCAGCAGCTTAACACTAGCGGGAGGTACAGATACGCAGTATTTT
CASSLTLAGGTDTQYF
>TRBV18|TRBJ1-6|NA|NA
TGTGCCAGCTCACAAACCTCAGGGCGTACGTCCTATAATTCACCCCTCCACTTT
CASSQTSGRTSYNSPLHF
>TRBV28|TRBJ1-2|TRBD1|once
TGTGCCAGCAGTTCCGGACAGGGGAGTGTGCGCGGCTACACCTTC
CASSSGQGSVRGYTF
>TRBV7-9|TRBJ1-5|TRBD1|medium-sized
TGTGCCAGCAGCCGGACAGGGATAGATCAGCCCCAGCATTTT
CASSRTGIDQPQHF
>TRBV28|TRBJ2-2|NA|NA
TGTGCCAGCAGTTCCGAAGCAGGGGACGGGATCGGGGAGCTGTTTTTT
CASSSEAGDGIGELFF